This T cell receptor beta chain was captured by sequencing in a study of blood T cell repertoires in COVID-19. Study background: PBMCs, B-cell-depleted T cells, or T cells were the source of the cDNA or gDNA that made up the material.

Original handling: Reference gene primer amplification yielded estimated nucleated cell counts. The data were produced by immunoSEQ multiplex PCR, yet TCRdb's version contains in-frame clones alone and is incomplete. The D gene and trimming were derived from the DNA, and the V and J assignments and clone size from that table. Of 200,000 to 250,000 clones in the sample, approximately 86% were seen once. The ends were cut back, 2 bases at V and 8 bases at J, with 14 bases in the middle. Per germline, CDR1 GTSNPN and CDR2 SVGIG (reference sequence). The CDR3 loop spans 13 amino acids. J is TRBJ2-3 and V is TRBV30, with TRBD2 as a possible D gene (5 bases). The sample comprised PBMCs or T cells enriched from blood (not recorded which). The TCR was taken from a woman aged 45-59 years with acute COVID-19. CDR3 loop: CAWSSPPSGTQYF. The CDR3 coding sequence is TGTGCCTGGAGTTCCCCACCCAGCGGTACGCAGTATTTT.